The 17 T cell receptor beta chains below were found in one sample sequenced in a study of OX40 agonist ivuxolimab in advanced cancers. The method was the immunoSEQ multiplex PCR assay. Not all clones reach the TCRdb copy of this immuneACCESS table, which keeps in-frame sequences only. Checked studies attribute under half of the gap to unresolved V genes and leave the rest unexplained. This sample holds around 76,000 clones; approximately 91% were observed only once. The ten largest make up 10% to 15% of the sample. The sample in question was CD4+ or CD8+ T cells sorted from blood, obtained in a trial of the OX40 agonist ivuxolimab. The receptors were sampled from an adult with an advanced solid tumor such as melanoma, head and neck, liver or kidney cancer.

The V gene is TRBV11-2, the J gene TRBJ2-2; D is undetermined. The CDR3 has 15 amino acids. Germline V gives CDR1 SGHAT, CDR2 FQNNGV. The V gene lost 3 bases and the J gene lost 7 bases, with 15 bases spanning the gap. CDR3 sequence reads: CASSLGAPRFGELFF. CDR3 nucleotides: TGTGCCAGCAGCTTGGGCGCCCCTCGTTTCGGGGAGCTGTTTTTT.

This rearrangement joins TRBV30 to TRBJ1-4; TRBD1 aligns across 8 bases. Trimming removed 3 bases from V and 10 bases from J; junction bases left unmatched: 16. CDR3 length: 16 residues. In germline, CDR1 is GTSNPN, CDR2 SVGIG (reference sequence). CDR3 sequence reads: CAWRPKDDRGRRKLFF. The DNA of the CDR3 is TGTGCCTGGAGACCAAAGGATGACAGGGGAAGGCGAAAACTGTTTTTT.

V is TRBV10-1 and J is TRBJ2-7; unclear D gene. Trimming took off 6 bases at V and 3 bases at J, with 15 bases between the two ends. Germline V gene lookup returns CDR1 WNHNN and CDR2 SYGVQD (reference sequence). CDR3 length: 14 amino acids. The CDR3 loop reads CASSRILSNYEQYF. CDR3 nucleotide sequence: TGCGCCAGCAGCCGAATACTGTCAAACTACGAGCAGTACTTC.

This clone showed up just once. This chain links TRBV9 with TRBJ2-1; 11 bases map to TRBD2. The CDR3 loop spans 16 amino acids. The J segment lost 3 bases and the V segment lost 3 bases, leaving 5 bases of the junction unmatched. CDR1 SGDLS and CDR2 YYNGEE come from the germline V gene. CDR3 in amino acids: CASSARLAGSYNEQFF. CDR3 bases: TGTGCCAGCAGCGCGAGACTAGCGGGAAGCTACAATGAGCAGTTCTTC.

This chain links TRBV6-6 with TRBJ1-6; unclear D gene. The germline V and J ends were trimmed by 0 bases and 6 bases, with 12 bases remaining between them. This CDR3 region has 16 residues. The germline V gene has CDR1 MNHNY and CDR2 SVGAGI (reference sequence). As DNA, the CDR3 is TGTGCCAGCAGTTACTCGTGGTATGAATGTAATTCACCCCTCCACTTT. This sequence encodes CASSYSWYECNSPLHF.

Worth noting for this clone: In the same sample, other DNA sequences code for this CDR3. The genes are TRBV29-1 and TRBJ2-7; D is possibly TRBD1 (5 bases). From germline, CDR1 is SQVTM and CDR2 ANQGSEA. V shed 5 bases and J shed 0 bases, with 11 bases lying between them. The CDR3 sequence is 13 residues long. In DNA, the CDR3 is TGCAGCGTTTACGGACATAGCTCCTACGAGCAGTACTTC. The encoded protein is CSVYGHSSYEQYF.

This sequence joins TRBV5-1 and TRBJ1-3; no clear D. Trimming took 0 bases from V and 4 from J, leaving 11 bases between them. The CDR3 is 15 residues long. Germline-derived CDR1 and CDR2 are SGHRS and YFSETQ. The CDR3 DNA reads TGCGCCAGCAGCTTGGGGCCCCACAAGGGAAACACCATATATTTT. It is translated as CASSLGPHKGNTIYF. The full variable domain, with the rest looked up from reference TRBV5-1 and TRBJ1-3, is KAGVTQTPRYLIKTRGQQVTLSCSPISGHRSVSWYQQTPGQGLQFLFEYFSETQRNKGNFPGRFSGRQFSNSRSEMNVSTLELGDSALYLCASSLGPHKGNTIYFGEGSWLTVV.

This clone was seen a single time. The V call is TRBV6-5, the J call TRBJ2-7, with a weak D call TRBD2 (5 bases). The ends were cut back, 5 bases at V and 2 bases at J, with 16 bases in the middle. The CDR3 is made up of 15 amino acids. Germline CDR1 MNHEY, CDR2 SVGAGI. CDR3: CASSAGGGPTYEQYF. DNA for the CDR3: TGTGCCAGCAGTGCTGGAGGCGGGCCTACCTACGAGCAGTACTTC.

The chain joins TRBV29-1 to TRBJ2-5; the D is unclear. Trimming removed 6 bases at V and 1 base at J, with 12 bases between. Germline V gene lookup returns CDR1 SQVTM and CDR2 ANQGSEA. The CDR3 contains 13 residues. In nucleotides, the CDR3 is TGCAGCGTCGAACGGAATTCCCAAGAGACCCAGTACTTC. Translated, it gives CSVERNSQETQYF. Supplemented by reference TRBV29-1 and TRBJ2-5, the full variable domain reads SAVISQKPSRDICQRGTSLTIQCQVDSQVTMMFWYRQQPGQSLTLIATANQGSEATYESGFVIDKFPISRPNLTFSTLTVSNMSPEDSSIYLCSVERNSQETQYFGPGTRLLVL.

The CDR3 loop reads CASSFTLGTGGWGTEAFF. For the CDR3, the DNA is TGTGCCAGCAGCTTCACGTTAGGGACAGGGGGCTGGGGCACTGAAGCTTTCTTT. The chain joins TRBV11-3 to TRBJ1-1; 12 positions agree with TRBD1. V shed 3 bases and J 4 bases; nucleotides not matched to a gene: 12. This CDR3 comprises 18 residues. Per germline, CDR1 SGHNT and CDR2 YENEEA. Variable domain in full (rest from reference TRBV11-3 and TRBJ1-1): EAGVVQSPRYKIIEKKQPVAFWCNPISGHNTLYWYLQNLGQGPELLIRYENEEAVDDSQLPKDRFSAERLKGVDSTLKIQPAELGDSAVYLCASSFTLGTGGWGTEAFFGQGTRLTVV.

In this sample, this clone turned up once. This chain joins TRBV5-5 and TRBJ2-3; 8 bases are shared with TRBD2. The germline V gene encodes CDR1 SGHKS and CDR2 YYEKEE (reference sequence). Trimming took 0 bases from V and 0 from J; bases not matched to a gene: 0. The CDR3 has 15 amino acids. The CDR3 loop is CASSLGLASTDTQYF. The DNA of the CDR3 is TGTGCCAGCAGCTTGGGACTAGCGAGCACAGATACGCAGTATTTT.

The rearrangement links TRBV11-2 to TRBJ1-6; 10 nucleotides align to TRBD1. The CDR3 spans 14 residues. Per the germline V gene, CDR1 is SGHAT and CDR2 is FQNNGV. The V and J ends lost 3 bases and 12 bases, in that order; junction bases with no gene match: 5. CDR3 DNA: TGTGCCAGCAGCTTCGACAGGGGGCAAGGACCCCTCCACTTT. Amino acids: CASSFDRGQGPLHF.

The CDR3 DNA reads as TGTGCCAGTAGTCCCCGGGGGGCGGCTAGTCTTTCTCAGCCCCAGCATTTT. Translated: CASSPRGAASLSQPQHF. The chain uses TRBV19 and TRBJ1-5, with a tentative D call TRBD1 (6 bases). The germline V gene encodes CDR1 LNHDA and CDR2 SQIVND (reference sequence). The V end was cut by 5 bases, the J end by 6 bases, with 23 bases between. The CDR3 has 17 residues.

Only one count was recorded for this clone. This rearrangement joins TRBV9 to TRBJ2-7; D not certain. Trimming removed 0 bases at V and 2 bases at J, with 12 bases between. CDR1 and CDR2 from the germline V gene are SGDLS and YYNGEE. This CDR3 comprises 15 residues. CDR3 nucleotides: TGTGCCAGCAGCGTAGATGGAGTCTCTACCTACGAGCAGTACTTC. As protein: CASSVDGVSTYEQYF.

The chain is built from TRBV6-5 and TRBJ2-7, with TRBD2 identical over 13 bases. The germline CDR1 and CDR2 sequences are MNHEY and SVGAGI. This CDR3 region has 15 residues. The trim removed 6 bases at V and 4 bases at J, leaving 6 bases unmatched. The CDR3 DNA reads TGTGCCAGCAGGCCTACTAGCGGGGGGGGGTACGAGCAGTACTTC. Translation: CASRPTSGGGYEQYF.

The V call is TRBV7-2, the J call TRBJ2-5; the match to TRBD1 covers 8 bases. This CDR3 is 15 amino acids long. With V trimmed by 4 bases and J by 2 bases, 6 bases remained unmatched. CDR1 and CDR2 from the germline V gene are SGHTA and FQGNSA. The CDR3: CASSSRTGWQETQYF. In nucleotides, the CDR3 is TGTGCCAGCAGCTCCCGGACAGGGTGGCAAGAGACCCAGTACTTC.

This sequence joins TRBV21-1 and TRBJ2-2; the D call in the table, TRBD2, was not verified against the DNA. TRBV21-1 is an annotated pseudogene. This CDR3 is built from 15 residues. Here the CDR3 DNA reads TGTGCCAGCCCCCCTAGCGGAGTATTCACCGGGGAGCTGTTTTTT. Translating gives CASPPSGVFTGELFF.